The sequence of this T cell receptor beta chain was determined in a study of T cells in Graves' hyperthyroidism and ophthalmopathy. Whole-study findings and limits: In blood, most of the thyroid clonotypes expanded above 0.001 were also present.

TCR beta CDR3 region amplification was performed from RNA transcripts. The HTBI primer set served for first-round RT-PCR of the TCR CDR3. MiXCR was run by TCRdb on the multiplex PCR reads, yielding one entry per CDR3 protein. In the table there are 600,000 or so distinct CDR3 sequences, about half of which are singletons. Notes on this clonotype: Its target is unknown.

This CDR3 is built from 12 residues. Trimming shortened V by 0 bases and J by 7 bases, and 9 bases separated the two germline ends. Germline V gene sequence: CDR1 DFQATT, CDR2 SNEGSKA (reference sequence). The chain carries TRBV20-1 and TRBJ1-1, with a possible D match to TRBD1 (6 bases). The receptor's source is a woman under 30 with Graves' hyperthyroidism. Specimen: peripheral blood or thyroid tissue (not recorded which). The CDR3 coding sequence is TGCAGTGCTAGAGATGGACAGTTTGAAGCTTTCTTT. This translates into CSARDGQFEAFF.